This T cell receptor (beta chain) emerged from a study of shared clonotypes between healthy human individuals. On this clone: Antigen specificity is unknown.

CDR1 is SNHLY and CDR2 is FYNNEI in the germline V gene. V shed 6 bases, J shed 6 bases, and the junction held 4 bases outside the gene matches. CDR3 length: 12 amino acids. Findings of the study overall: Non-shared clonotypes showed lower generation probabilities than clonotypes common to all four donors. Researchers sampled blood only, noting tissue repertoires likely differ.

Using approximately 200 ng DNA, 30,000 to 35,000 T cell genomes, the sorted-subset replicate PCRs were run. Assay used: immunoSEQ multiplex PCR; TCRdb lists only in-frame clones, some missing. The sample holds some 1.4 million clones, around 97% seen once. The receptor comes from a man aged 25 to 40 in good health. This chain joins TRBV2 and TRBJ1-1; 7 bases are a match to TRBD1. The sample was naive CD4+ T cells sorted from blood. Specified subset: CD45RA+ positively selected. CDR3 loop: CASSDGQAEAFF. The CDR3 nucleotides are TGTGCCAGCAGCGACGGACAGGCTGAAGCTTTCTTT.